A selection of T cell receptor beta chains follows, all from one sample in a study of brain T cells in children with intractable seizures. Sequencing used immunoSEQ multiplex PCR; TCRdb keeps in-frame clones, though not all of them. The table records roughly 80,000 clones, about 93% of them present only once. Specimen: peripheral blood, collected at surgery. The source is a boy under two years old with tuberous sclerosis and intractable seizures. CDR3s include the opening cysteine and the closing phenylalanine or tryptophan. Each record gives: J gene, clone size, D gene, V gene, CDR3 DNA, CDR3 protein. D genes are given only for firm matches. Rows may omit the clone size; those that give it use once, few, many or a size class.

J gene: TRBJ1-6; clone size: .; D gene: .; V gene: TRBV7-3; CDR3 DNA: TGTGCCAGCAGCTTATATCGCGGGATTGACTCACCCCTCCACTTT; CDR3 protein: CASSLYRGIDSPLHF
J gene: TRBJ1-2; clone size: .; D gene: .; V gene: TRBV11-2; CDR3 DNA: TGTGCCAGCAGCTTCCAGGACAGCTATGGCTACACCTTC; CDR3 protein: CASSFQDSYGYTF
J gene: TRBJ1-1; clone size: .; D gene: .; V gene: TRBV13; CDR3 DNA: TGTGCCAGCAGCTCCTGGGTACGGGACATCCCCTCTGACACTGAAGCTTTCTTT; CDR3 protein: CASSSWVRDIPSDTEAFF
J gene: TRBJ2-5; clone size: .; D gene: TRBD2; V gene: TRBV6-5; CDR3 DNA: TGTGCCAGCAGTTACGGACTAGCGGTACAAGAGACCCAGTACTTC; CDR3 protein: CASSYGLAVQETQYF
J gene: TRBJ1-2; clone size: .; D gene: .; V gene: TRBV14; CDR3 DNA: TGTGCCAGCAGCCCTACAGGGTATGTTACCCATGGCTACACCTTC; CDR3 protein: CASSPTGYVTHGYTF
J gene: TRBJ2-2; clone size: .; D gene: .; V gene: TRBV7-6; CDR3 DNA: TGTGCCAGCAGCCCCCTAGAGCTCGGGGCCGTTGCCGGGGAGCTGTTTTTT; CDR3 protein: CASSPLELGAVAGELFF
J gene: TRBJ1-1; clone size: once; D gene: .; V gene: TRBV7-2; CDR3 DNA: TGTGCCAGCAGCTTAGACGGCGGGTGGAACACTGAAGCTTTCTTT; CDR3 protein: CASSLDGGWNTEAFF
J gene: TRBJ1-1; clone size: .; D gene: .; V gene: TRBV5-5; CDR3 DNA: TGTGCCAGCAGATCCCGGGGGGACCTGAACACTGAAGCTTTCTTT; CDR3 protein: CASRSRGDLNTEAFF
J gene: TRBJ2-5; clone size: .; D gene: .; V gene: TRBV5-6; CDR3 DNA: TGTGCCAGCAGCCGGGGACTTCCCAAGTTCAAGTACCAAGAGACCCAGTACTTC; CDR3 protein: CASSRGLPKFKYQETQYF
J gene: TRBJ1-5; clone size: once; D gene: .; V gene: TRBV7-9; CDR3 DNA: TGTGCCAGCAGCTCATTTAATCAGCCCCAGCATTTT; CDR3 protein: CASSSFNQPQHF
J gene: TRBJ1-4; clone size: .; D gene: .; V gene: TRBV6-5; CDR3 DNA: TGTGCCAGCAGTTACGGCAGCCTGAATGAAAAACTGTTTTTT; CDR3 protein: CASSYGSLNEKLFF
J gene: TRBJ2-6; clone size: once; D gene: .; V gene: TRBV21-1; CDR3 DNA: TGTGCCAGCAGCAGCCGGGACAGGGACTCTGGGGCCAACGTCCTGACTTTC; CDR3 protein: CASSSRDRDSGANVLTF
J gene: TRBJ1-3; clone size: .; D gene: .; V gene: TRBV7-2; CDR3 DNA: TGTGCCAGCAGCTTAGGTTCTGGAACTGGAAACACCATATATTTT; CDR3 protein: CASSLGSGTGNTIYF
J gene: TRBJ2-7; clone size: .; D gene: .; V gene: TRBV19; CDR3 DNA: TGTGCCAGTAGCTCCCGAATGGGGGCAGGGTCCTACGAGCAGTACTTC; CDR3 protein: CASSSRMGAGSYEQYF
J gene: TRBJ1-2; clone size: once; D gene: .; V gene: TRBV27; CDR3 DNA: TGTGCCAGCAGTTTTTCGGTGGGAGGCTATGGCTACACCTTC; CDR3 protein: CASSFSVGGYGYTF
J gene: TRBJ1-1; clone size: .; D gene: TRBD1; V gene: TRBV7-3; CDR3 DNA: TGTGCCAGCAGCCCGGACAGGGACACTGAAGCTTTCTTT; CDR3 protein: CASSPDRDTEAFF
J gene: TRBJ2-7; clone size: few; D gene: .; V gene: TRBV4-2; CDR3 DNA: TGTGCCAGCAGCCAACAACAGGGTTCGACCTACGAGCAGTACTTC; CDR3 protein: CASSQQQGSTYEQYF
J gene: TRBJ1-1; clone size: .; D gene: .; V gene: TRBV3-1/TRBV3-2; CDR3 DNA: TGTGCCAGCAGCCCCCGAGACAGGAAAGCTTTCTTT; CDR3 protein: CASSPRDRKAFF
J gene: TRBJ1-1; clone size: .; D gene: .; V gene: TRBV6-5; CDR3 DNA: TGTGCCAGCAGTTACGAGCGGGTGGGGTGGGCTTTCTTT; CDR3 protein: CASSYERVGWAFF
J gene: TRBJ1-5; clone size: once; D gene: TRBD1; V gene: TRBV3-1/TRBV3-2; CDR3 DNA: TGTGCCAGCAGCCAAGGATTCAGGGGGCTAGAAGATCAGCCCCAGCATTTT; CDR3 protein: CASSQGFRGLEDQPQHF
J gene: TRBJ1-5; clone size: once; D gene: .; V gene: TRBV19; CDR3 DNA: TGTGCCAGTAGTTTGGGGAGGCAGCCCCAGCATTTT; CDR3 protein: CASSLGRQPQHF
J gene: TRBJ1-5; clone size: .; D gene: .; V gene: TRBV1; CDR3 DNA: TGCACCAGCAGCAGGGACAGGGTAAATCAGCCCCAGCATTTT; CDR3 protein: CTSSRDRVNQPQHF
J gene: TRBJ2-1; clone size: .; D gene: TRBD2; V gene: TRBV19; CDR3 DNA: TGTGCCAGCACATCCTTAGCGGGCCTTTACAATGAGCAGTTCTTC; CDR3 protein: CASTSLAGLYNEQFF
J gene: TRBJ2-1; clone size: .; D gene: .; V gene: TRBV2; CDR3 DNA: TGTGCCAGCCAAATTACAGGGAATGAGCAGTTCTTC; CDR3 protein: CASQITGNEQFF
J gene: TRBJ1-4; clone size: .; D gene: .; V gene: TRBV5-6; CDR3 DNA: TGTGCCAGCCAAGCGGGCAGCCCAACTAATGAAAAACTGTTTTTT; CDR3 protein: CASQAGSPTNEKLFF
J gene: TRBJ2-5; clone size: .; D gene: TRBD2; V gene: TRBV5-1; CDR3 DNA: TGCGCCAGCAGCAAGGGACTAGCGGAAGAGACCCAGTACTTC; CDR3 protein: CASSKGLAEETQYF
J gene: TRBJ2-1; clone size: few; D gene: .; V gene: TRBV19; CDR3 DNA: TGTGCCAGTAGTCTACGGGTGAGGTCCCAATCGTACAATGAGCAGTTCTTC; CDR3 protein: CASSLRVRSQSYNEQFF
J gene: TRBJ2-1; clone size: .; D gene: .; V gene: TRBV3-1/TRBV3-2; CDR3 DNA: TGTGCCAGCAGCCAAGGAAGGACGGCTTACAATGAGCAGTTCTTC; CDR3 protein: CASSQGRTAYNEQFF
J gene: TRBJ2-7; clone size: .; D gene: .; V gene: TRBV2; CDR3 DNA: TGTGCCAGCAGTGAGCCGCAGGAGACCTACGAGCAGTACTTC; CDR3 protein: CASSEPQETYEQYF
J gene: TRBJ2-7; clone size: .; D gene: TRBD1; V gene: TRBV7-9; CDR3 DNA: TGTGCCAGCAGCTCGGACAGGGGTTTTCCCTACGAGCAGTACTTC; CDR3 protein: CASSSDRGFPYEQYF
J gene: TRBJ2-7; clone size: .; D gene: TRBD1; V gene: TRBV25-1; CDR3 DNA: TGTGCCAGCAGTGACGACAGGGGTCTTTTCTACGAGCAGTACTTC; CDR3 protein: CASSDDRGLFYEQYF
J gene: TRBJ1-3; clone size: .; D gene: .; V gene: TRBV30; CDR3 DNA: TGTGCCTGGAGTGTCGGGCAGATAATAACGGACACCATATATTTT; CDR3 protein: CAWSVGQIITDTIYF
J gene: TRBJ1-5; clone size: .; D gene: .; V gene: TRBV30; CDR3 DNA: TGTGCCTGGAGTAACAGGGAAAATCAGCCCCAGCATTTT; CDR3 protein: CAWSNRENQPQHF
J gene: TRBJ2-1; clone size: .; D gene: TRBD2; V gene: TRBV29-1; CDR3 DNA: TGCAGCGTTGAACCCGCCGGGACTAGCGCGTCCAATGAGCAGTTCTTC; CDR3 protein: CSVEPAGTSASNEQFF
J gene: TRBJ2-1; clone size: .; D gene: .; V gene: TRBV25-1; CDR3 DNA: TGTGCCAGCAGTGATTCGGCCTCCCAAGATGAGCAGTTCTTC; CDR3 protein: CASSDSASQDEQFF
J gene: TRBJ1-2; clone size: .; D gene: .; V gene: TRBV24-1; CDR3 DNA: TGTGCCACCAGTTCGGGCTATGGCTACACCTTC; CDR3 protein: CATSSGYGYTF
J gene: TRBJ2-7; clone size: .; D gene: .; V gene: TRBV15; CDR3 DNA: TGTGCCACCAGCAGAGATAGGGGCGGCTACGAGCAGTACTTC; CDR3 protein: CATSRDRGGYEQYF
J gene: TRBJ1-2; clone size: once; D gene: .; V gene: TRBV5-5; CDR3 DNA: TGTGCCAGCAGTTGTCCTAACTATGGCTACACCTTC; CDR3 protein: CASSCPNYGYTF
J gene: TRBJ1-1; clone size: .; D gene: .; V gene: TRBV12-3/TRBV12-4; CDR3 DNA: TGTGCCAGCAGGGGGGACGGCAACACTGAAGCTTTCTTT; CDR3 protein: CASRGDGNTEAFF
J gene: TRBJ1-3; clone size: .; D gene: TRBD1; V gene: TRBV7-8; CDR3 DNA: TGTGCCAGCAGCTTAGCCCCGACCGGGACAGAACTTGGAAACACCATATATTTT; CDR3 protein: CASSLAPTGTELGNTIYF
J gene: TRBJ2-1; clone size: .; D gene: .; V gene: TRBV30; CDR3 DNA: TGTGCCTGGAGTAACGGGGCATCGGTATACAATGAGCAGTTCTTC; CDR3 protein: CAWSNGASVYNEQFF
J gene: TRBJ2-7; clone size: .; D gene: TRBD1; V gene: TRBV19; CDR3 DNA: TGTGCCAGTAGTATAAACAGGGGCAACGAGCAGTACTTC; CDR3 protein: CASSINRGNEQYF
J gene: TRBJ2-1; clone size: .; D gene: TRBD2; V gene: TRBV27; CDR3 DNA: TGTGCCAGCAGTTTATCGGGACTAGCGTATTCCTACAATGAGCAGTTCTTC; CDR3 protein: CASSLSGLAYSYNEQFF
J gene: TRBJ2-3; clone size: .; D gene: .; V gene: TRBV10-2; CDR3 DNA: TGCGCCAGCAGTGGGGGGTCCTTCACAGATACGCAGTATTTT; CDR3 protein: CASSGGSFTDTQYF
J gene: TRBJ1-1; clone size: .; D gene: .; V gene: TRBV5-8; CDR3 DNA: TGTGCCAGCAGCTTGCGTTGGGAGGGGAGCGGAATAGGGACTGAAGCTTTCTTT; CDR3 protein: CASSLRWEGSGIGTEAFF
J gene: TRBJ1-1; clone size: .; D gene: .; V gene: TRBV9; CDR3 DNA: TGTGCCAGCAGCCAAGACAGAGAGTACACTGAAGCTTTCTTT; CDR3 protein: CASSQDREYTEAFF
J gene: TRBJ2-3; clone size: .; D gene: TRBD2; V gene: TRBV24-1; CDR3 DNA: TGTGCCACCAGCCCCCAGCGGGACTTAGATACGCAGTATTTT; CDR3 protein: CATSPQRDLDTQYF
J gene: TRBJ1-1; clone size: .; D gene: .; V gene: TRBV11-3; CDR3 DNA: TGTGCCAGCAGCCCGAACGTCGAGATGAATACTGAAGCTTTCTTT; CDR3 protein: CASSPNVEMNTEAFF
J gene: TRBJ1-2; clone size: .; D gene: .; V gene: TRBV7-9; CDR3 DNA: TGTGCCAGCAGCTATTCAAATGGGGCTAACTATGGCTACACCTTC; CDR3 protein: CASSYSNGANYGYTF